This TCR beta chain was found in a study of T-cell memory formation after mild COVID-19. About the research overall: TCR clusters were mostly confined to one donor each.

This clonotype was observed a few times. Its antigen is still unknown. TCRdb fed the 5' RACE reads into MiXCR, producing one record per CDR3 protein. The sample consists of around 340,000 distinct CDR3 sequences, around 13% of them appearing once. Study results and limitations: Contracting clones from day 15 to 85 showed balanced CD4/CD8; later expanders favored CD4+. Clones that contracted clustered mainly in CM and EM if CD4+ and in EMRA if CD8+.

Germline CDR1 is SEHNR and CDR2 is FQNEAQ (reference sequence). V was trimmed by 4 bases and J by 7 bases, leaving 19 bases between them. The CDR3 sequence is 15 residues long. This TCR derives from a young man who had mild COVID-19 (a few samples of this study predate the infection). Cell type and time point are not known. Sequencing was performed on PBMCs or a T cell subset sorted from them (not recorded which). This rearrangement joins TRBV7-9 to TRBJ1-1, with unresolved D. The CDR3 protein is CASSSPGRRTFEAFF. The CDR3 bases are TGTGCCAGCAGCTCCCCTGGAAGACGGACCTTTGAAGCTTTCTTT.